The clone carrying this T cell receptor beta chain has ten or more counts. What it binds is not known. Trimming took off 4 bases at V and 6 bases at J, with 10 bases between the two ends. The CDR3 is made up of 12 amino acids. CDR1 and CDR2 from the germline V gene are LNHDA and SQIVND (reference sequence). The data are from a study of regulatory T cells in long-lasting Graves disease. Study overall: Antithyroid drug intake by newly diagnosed Graves' patients had lasted under 3 months. Overall study results and limits: Gene preferences differed: TRBV28, TRBJ1-2, TRBJ2-5 in persistent cases. Thyroid tissue was not studied; only peripheral blood was.

HTBI primers from iRepertoire and Arm-PCR of CDR3 regions yielded the TCR beta libraries. TCRdb re-derived calls from the multiplex PCR reads in MiXCR, one entry per CDR3 protein. The data show approximately 210,000 distinct CDR3 sequences, around 16% seen once. The time point was: newly diagnosed GD, antithyroid drugs for less than 3 months. Making the TCR library involved RNA that had been extracted from PBMCs. A roughly 10-milliliter sample of peripheral blood was drawn into EDTA tubes. This clonotype originated in a female donor with Graves disease. V is TRBV19 and J is TRBJ2-7; TRBD1 is a possible D gene (5 bases). The material sequenced was peripheral blood mononuclear cells (PBMCs), taken at new diagnosis, from a patient treated with antithyroid drugs. The chain's CDR3 is CASSKGFREQYF. The CDR3, as DNA: TGTGCCAGTAGTAAGGGGTTCCGCGAGCAGTACTTC.